Here is one T cell receptor beta chain with its context. The antigen is not known. From germline, CDR1 is GTSNPN and CDR2 SVGIG (reference sequence). CDR3 length equals 13 residues. The V gene lost 5 bases and the J gene lost 2 bases, with 9 bases spanning the gap. The entry originates in a study of cytomegalovirus exposure and HLA in healthy donors. Study-wide results and caveats: Later genetic work tied a missense DCLRE1C variant to beta-chain V and J trimming.

It was with 60 Vbeta and 13 Jbeta primers that the PCR ran. Method: immunoSEQ multiplex PCR; TCRdb's copy keeps in-frame clones and lacks some. Of 150,000 to 200,000 clones detected, approximately 79% appear once; the ten largest clones hold under 2.5%. This TCR was recovered from a man aged 35-49 years in good health and CMV-seronegative. The sequencing input was PBMCs. The chain joins TRBV30 to TRBJ1-4; a possible D gene is TRBD1 (5 bases). CDR3 sequence (DNA): TGTGCCTGGGGGTCAGGGACTAATGAAAAACTGTTTTTT. It encodes CAWGSGTNEKLFF. The entire variable domain, with the rest obtained from reference TRBV30 and TRBJ1-4, is as follows: SQTIHQWPATLVQPVGSPLSLECTVEGTSNPNLYWYRQAAGRGLQLLFYSVGIGQISSEVPQNLSASRPQDRQFILSSKKLLLSDSGFYLCAWGSGTNEKLFFGSGTQLSVL.